These 28 T cell receptor beta chains share one sample of origin, sequenced in a study of beta chain features in type 1 diabetes. The study reverse transcribed the entire isolated RNA, so it sequenced expressed TCRB transcripts. Method: immunoSEQ multiplex PCR; TCRdb's copy keeps in-frame clones and lacks some. The repertoire holds 300,000 to 450,000 clones, 15% to 20% seen once, with 0.035% to 0.05% in the top ten. Sequenced material: naive CD4+ T cells from blood. The receptors stem from a woman between 18 and 29 years old in good health.

There are a few counts of this clone. The CDR3: CSVSVSGLAGETQYF. The CDR3 DNA is TGCAGCGTTTCTGTCTCGGGACTAGCGGGAGAGACCCAGTACTTC. The genes are TRBV29-1 and TRBJ2-5; 12 bases are a match to TRBD2. The CDR3 totals 15 residues. With V trimmed by 5 bases and J by 4 bases, 8 bases remained unmatched. Germline V gives CDR1 SQVTM, CDR2 ANQGSEA.

The chain uses TRBV4-1 and TRBJ1-2; 8 bases line up with TRBD1. CDR1 MGHRA and CDR2 YSYEKL come from the germline V gene. The trim removed 3 bases at V and 2 bases at J, leaving 11 bases unmatched. This CDR3 is built from 17 residues. CDR3 coding DNA: TGCGCCAGCAGCCATCACACCAGGACAGGGCGGAACTATGGCTACACCTTC. Amino acid sequence: CASSHHTRTGRNYGYTF.

CDR3 DNA sequence: TGTGCCAGCTGGACAGGGGGAGATGGCTACACCTTC. Amino acids: CASWTGGDGYTF. V usage is TRBV2 and J usage is TRBJ1-2; 10 bases fit TRBD1. Trimming took 8 bases from V and 6 from J; bases not matched to a gene: 3. Germline V gene sequence: CDR1 SNHLY, CDR2 FYNNEI. This CDR3 is 12 amino acids long. Using reference TRBV2 and TRBJ1-2 for the parts outside the CDR3, the full variable domain is EPEVTQTPSHQVTQMGQEVILRCVPISNHLYFYWYRQILGQKVEFLVSFYNNEISEKSEIFDDQFSVERPDGSNFTLKIRSTKLEDSAMYFCASWTGGDGYTFGSGTRLTVV.

This clone is a singleton in its sample. The rearrangement joins TRBV9 to TRBJ2-7, with 7 bases lining up with TRBD2. This CDR3 has 14 residues. Germline CDR1 reads SGDLS; CDR2 reads YYNGEE. After removal of 3 bases from V and 5 bases from J, the junction contained 8 bases not matched to a gene. The CDR3 sequence: CASSAGRGINEQYF. For the CDR3, the DNA is TGTGCCAGCAGCGCGGGGAGGGGTATCAACGAGCAGTACTTC. The full variable domain, with the rest looked up from reference TRBV9 and TRBJ2-7, is DSGVTQTPKHLITATGQRVTLRCSPRSGDLSVYWYQQSLDQGLQFLIQYYNGEERAKGNILERFSAQQFPDLHSELNLSSLELGDSALYFCASSAGRGINEQYFGPGTRLTVT.

This clone was picked up a small number of times. The J gene is TRBJ1-6, the V gene TRBV18; 9 bases fit TRBD1. This CDR3 has 15 amino acids. Germline CDR1 reads KGHSH; CDR2 reads LQKENI. V gave up 2 bases and J gave up 7 bases; unmatched junction bases: 3. The CDR3 is CASSPTTGGNSPLHF. In nucleotides, the CDR3 is TGTGCCAGCTCACCAACTACAGGGGGCAATTCACCCCTCCACTTT.

The chain joins TRBV30 to TRBJ1-2; TRBD1 matches 8 bases. CDR1 is GTSNPN, CDR2 SVGIG, per germline (reference sequence). This CDR3 contains 16 residues. The ends lost 4 bases at V and 8 bases at J; junction bases unmatched: 18. The CDR3 loop reads CAWIQDTAGGSRGYTF. CDR3 DNA: TGTGCCTGGATCCAAGATACGGCAGGGGGCTCAAGGGGCTACACCTTC.

The chain carries TRBV7-2 and TRBJ2-5; possibly TRBD2 for D (5 bases). The CDR3 contains 15 residues. Germline CDR1 reads SGHTA; CDR2 reads FQGNSA. Trimming took 1 base from V and 2 from J, leaving 11 bases between them. CDR3 sequence: CASSLVGLLQETQYF. CDR3 DNA sequence: TGTGCCAGCAGCTTAGTAGGACTTCTTCAAGAGACCCAGTACTTC.

The J gene is TRBJ1-1, the V gene TRBV18; D is unresolved. Looked up from germline, CDR1 is KGHSH and CDR2 is LQKENI. V was trimmed by 0 bases and J by 7 bases, leaving 18 bases between them. CDR3 length: 16 amino acids. For the CDR3, the DNA is TGTGCCAGCTCACCACCTCTCAGCGGTCAGCCGATTGAAGCTTTCTTT. Translation: CASSPPLSGQPIEAFF.

The chain couples TRBV5-4 to TRBJ2-2, with TRBD1 as a possible D gene (6 bases). CDR3 size: 16 residues. From germline, CDR1 is SGHNT and CDR2 YYREEE (reference sequence). V was trimmed by 4 bases and J by 3 bases, leaving 16 bases between them. The CDR3 spells CASSPRWGQDTGELFF. DNA of the CDR3: TGTGCCAGCAGCCCTCGGTGGGGGCAGGACACCGGGGAGCTGTTTTTT.

This clone turned up a few times. The chain couples TRBV9 to TRBJ2-7; the D gene is possibly TRBD2 (6 bases). There are 14 residues in the CDR3. Germline loops: CDR1 SGDLS, CDR2 YYNGEE. The V end was cut by 0 bases, the J end by 3 bases, with 10 bases between. The CDR3 nucleotides are TGTGCCAGCAGCGTAGACGGGAGATACTACGAGCAGTACTTC. Its protein product is CASSVDGRYYEQYF. Filled out from reference TRBV9 and TRBJ2-7, the complete variable domain reads DSGVTQTPKHLITATGQRVTLRCSPRSGDLSVYWYQQSLDQGLQFLIQYYNGEERAKGNILERFSAQQFPDLHSELNLSSLELGDSALYFCASSVDGRYYEQYFGPGTRLTVT.

The J gene is TRBJ2-1, the V gene TRBV4-1; 9 nucleotides match TRBD1. The CDR3 loop spans 18 amino acids. The V and J ends lost 3 bases and 8 bases, in that order; junction bases with no gene match: 17. The germline gives CDR1 MGHRA, CDR2 YSYEKL. The CDR3 is CASSHSMGTGRAVHEQFF. CDR3 nucleotides: TGCGCCAGCAGCCATAGCATGGGGACAGGGAGGGCGGTCCATGAGCAGTTCTTC.

This clone was detected a few times. The chain joins TRBV7-3 to TRBJ1-1; 7 nucleotides agree with TRBD1. The CDR3 has 13 amino acids. Germline-derived CDR1 and CDR2 are SGHTA and FQGTGA. Trimming at V came to 5 bases and at J to 4 bases, leaving 4 bases not matched to a gene. The CDR3 sequence is CASSETGVTEAFF. The CDR3 coding sequence is TGTGCCAGCAGCGAAACAGGGGTCACTGAAGCTTTCTTT.

The chain is built from TRBV11-2 and TRBJ2-1; 9 positions agree with TRBD2. The CDR3 contains 16 residues. V lost 0 bases, J lost 10 bases, and 10 bases stayed unmatched. CDR1 is SGHAT and CDR2 is FQNNGV in the germline V gene. The CDR3 DNA is TGTGCCAGCAGCTTAGAGGGCAAGCGGGAGGAACAGGAGCAGTTCTTC. It encodes CASSLEGKREEQEQFF.

Details on this clone: This sample includes further DNA sequences coding for the same CDR3. The rearrangement uses TRBV18 and TRBJ2-3, with TRBD1 as a possible D gene (6 bases). V was trimmed by 6 bases and J by 2 bases, leaving 15 bases between them. The CDR3 sequence is 15 residues long. CDR1 is KGHSH, CDR2 LQKENI, per germline. Here the CDR3 reads CASSPGQGNTDTQYF. The CDR3 nucleotides read TGTGCCAGCTCCCCGGGACAAGGGAACACAGATACGCAGTATTTT. Supplemented by reference TRBV18 and TRBJ2-3, the full variable domain reads NAGVMQNPRHLVRRRGQEARLRCSPMKGHSHVYWYRQLPEEGLKFMVYLQKENIIDESGMPKERFSAEFPKEGPSILRIQQVVRGDSAAYFCASSPGQGNTDTQYFGPGTRLTVL.

V usage is TRBV21-1 and J usage is TRBJ2-2; the DNA was not compared with TRBD1, the D call given in the table. TRBV21-1 is noted as a pseudogene. This CDR3 is built from 14 residues. For the CDR3, the DNA is TGTGCCAGTGAGGACAGGGGGAAAACCGGGGAGCTGTTTTTT. Its translation is CASEDRGKTGELFF.

The CDR3 sequence: CAWTGQGEAFF. The CDR3 nucleotides read TGTGCCTGGACAGGACAGGGCGAAGCTTTCTTT. The V and J genes are TRBV30 and TRBJ1-1, with TRBD1 matching over 8 bases. Germline V lookup: CDR1 GTSNPN, CDR2 SVGIG (reference sequence). The CDR3 consists of 11 residues. With 4 bases clipped from V and 8 bases from J, the junction kept 3 bases outside the gene matches.

This rearrangement joins TRBV9 to TRBJ2-1; TRBD2 matches 14 bases. Germline V gene data show CDR1 as SGDLS and CDR2 as YYNGEE. CDR3 size: 15 residues. The V gene end was trimmed by 4 bases and the J gene end by 5 bases; junction bases not matched to a gene: 2. CDR3 protein: CASSRTSGGNNEQFF. CDR3 sequence (DNA): TGTGCCAGCAGCCGGACTAGCGGGGGGAACAATGAGCAGTTCTTC. Combining the CDR3 with reference TRBV9 and TRBJ2-1 gives the whole variable domain DSGVTQTPKHLITATGQRVTLRCSPRSGDLSVYWYQQSLDQGLQFLIQYYNGEERAKGNILERFSAQQFPDLHSELNLSSLELGDSALYFCASSRTSGGNNEQFFGPGTRLTVL.

CDR3 DNA: TGCGCCAGCAGCTCGCAGGGAGGGACTGAAGCTTTCTTT. It translates to CASSSQGGTEAFF. The J gene is TRBJ1-1, the V gene TRBV5-1, with D perhaps matching TRBD1 (5 bases). The germline gives CDR1 SGHRS, CDR2 YFSETQ. This CDR3 comprises 13 residues. Trimming removed 3 bases from V and 5 bases from J, with 11 bases in between.

In its sample, this clone was seen a few times. The chain joins TRBV5-1 to TRBJ1-2; 8 bases line up with TRBD1. This CDR3 region has 14 residues. Looked up from germline, CDR1 is SGHRS and CDR2 is YFSETQ. With 3 bases clipped from V and 5 bases from J, the junction kept 6 bases outside the gene matches. The DNA for the CDR3 is TGCGCCAGCAGCTCCGACAGGGGTCGGTATGGCTACACCTTC. The encoded protein is CASSSDRGRYGYTF.

The gene calls are TRBV11-2 and TRBJ1-4, with a tentative D call TRBD1 (6 bases). Germline V gene lookup returns CDR1 SGHAT and CDR2 FQNNGV. The V end was cut by 6 bases, the J end by 8 bases, with 13 bases between. The length of the CDR3 is 13 residues. As DNA, the CDR3 is TGTGCCAGCAGACGGGACATAGGGGAAAAACTGTTTTTT. It specifies CASRRDIGEKLFF. The whole variable domain, filled in from reference TRBV11-2 and TRBJ1-4, reads EAGVAQSPRYKIIEKRQSVAFWCNPISGHATLYWYQQILGQGPKLLIQFQNNGVVDDSQLPKDRFSAERLKGVDSTLKIQPAKLEDSAVYLCASRRDIGEKLFFGSGTQLSVL.

The rearrangement joins TRBV4-3 to TRBJ2-1; 9 bases are a match to TRBD2. V lost 1 base, J lost 8 bases, and 6 bases stayed unmatched. The CDR3 is made up of 15 amino acids. Germline values: CDR1 LGHNA, CDR2 YSLEER. Here the CDR3 DNA reads TGCGCCAGCAGCCAAGCGGCGGGGGGGCGCGATGAGCAGTTCTTC. This encodes CASSQAAGGRDEQFF.

This clone was observed a few times. The chain is built from TRBV4-1 and TRBJ1-2, with a weak D call TRBD1 (5 bases). The CDR3 has 14 residues. From germline, CDR1 is MGHRA and CDR2 YSYEKL. Trimming stripped 0 bases from V and 6 bases from J, with 11 bases between. The CDR3 DNA is TGCGCCAGCAGCCAAGATTCGGGGGTGCATGGCTACACCTTC. This gives the protein CASSQDSGVHGYTF.

This clone was observed a handful of times. V usage is TRBV5-4 and J usage is TRBJ1-2, with D hard to call. The CDR3 sequence is 14 residues long. CDR1 SGHNT and CDR2 YYREEE come from the germline V gene (reference sequence). V dropped 3 bases and J dropped 14 bases, with 23 bases sitting between them. This CDR3 reads CASSYPDGGSTRTF. The CDR3 DNA follows: TGTGCCAGCAGCTATCCAGACGGAGGCTCCACTCGGACCTTC. The full variable domain, with the rest looked up from reference TRBV5-4 and TRBJ1-2, is ETGVTQSPTHLIKTRGQQVTLRCSSQSGHNTVSWYQQALGQGPQFIFQYYREEENGRGNFPPRFSGLQFPNYSSELNVNALELDDSALYLCASSYPDGGSTRTFGSGTRLTVV.

There are a few counts of this clone. V and J are TRBV18 and TRBJ2-1; D remains ambiguous. The CDR3 is 13 amino acids. Germline V gene sequence: CDR1 KGHSH, CDR2 LQKENI. The germline V and J ends were trimmed by 4 bases and 5 bases, with 9 bases remaining between them. CDR3 sequence: CASSQQSNNEQFF. The CDR3 DNA is TGTGCCAGCTCACAGCAAAGCAACAATGAGCAGTTCTTC.

The rearrangement joins TRBV15 to TRBJ1-1, with TRBD1 identical over 8 bases. V lost 1 base, J lost 3 bases, and 4 bases stayed unmatched. Germline lookup yields CDR1 LNHNV and CDR2 YYDKDF (reference sequence). The CDR3 covers 15 residues. CDR3 DNA: TGTGCCACCAGCAGAGCGCACAGGGGGGACACTGAAGCTTTCTTT. Translated: CATSRAHRGDTEAFF. Complete variable domain (other parts from reference TRBV15 and TRBJ1-1): DAMVIQNPRYQVTQFGKPVTLSCSQTLNHNVMYWYQQKSSQAPKLLFHYYDKDFNNEADTPDNFQSRRPNTSFCFLDIRSPGLGDTAMYLCATSRAHRGDTEAFFGQGTRLTVV.

This clone has a handful of counts. This sequence joins TRBV4-1 and TRBJ1-5; TRBD1 matches 8 bases. This CDR3 comprises 14 residues. Trimming cost V 2 bases and J 7 bases; bases outside gene matches: 4. CDR1 and CDR2 from the germline V gene are MGHRA and YSYEKL. The CDR3 DNA sequence: TGCGCCAGCAGCCAACAGACAGGGGAACAGCCCCAGCATTTT. Translated: CASSQQTGEQPQHF.

The genes are TRBV7-9 and TRBJ1-6, with D unresolved. CDR3 length equals 15 residues. Germline-derived CDR1 and CDR2 are SEHNR and FQNEAQ (reference sequence). V was pared by 4 bases and J by 7 bases, with 14 bases between. CDR3 in amino acids: CASSSLPRGNSPLHF. As DNA, the CDR3 is TGTGCCAGCAGCTCCCTACCGCGGGGAAATTCACCCCTCCACTTT.

The rearrangement links TRBV15 to TRBJ2-7; D not certain. This CDR3 has 11 residues. CDR1 and CDR2 (germline): LNHNV, YYDKDF (reference sequence). V dropped 3 bases and J dropped 6 bases, with 6 bases sitting between them. The CDR3: CATSRFGEQYF. As DNA, the CDR3 is TGTGCCACCAGCAGGTTCGGCGAGCAGTACTTC.